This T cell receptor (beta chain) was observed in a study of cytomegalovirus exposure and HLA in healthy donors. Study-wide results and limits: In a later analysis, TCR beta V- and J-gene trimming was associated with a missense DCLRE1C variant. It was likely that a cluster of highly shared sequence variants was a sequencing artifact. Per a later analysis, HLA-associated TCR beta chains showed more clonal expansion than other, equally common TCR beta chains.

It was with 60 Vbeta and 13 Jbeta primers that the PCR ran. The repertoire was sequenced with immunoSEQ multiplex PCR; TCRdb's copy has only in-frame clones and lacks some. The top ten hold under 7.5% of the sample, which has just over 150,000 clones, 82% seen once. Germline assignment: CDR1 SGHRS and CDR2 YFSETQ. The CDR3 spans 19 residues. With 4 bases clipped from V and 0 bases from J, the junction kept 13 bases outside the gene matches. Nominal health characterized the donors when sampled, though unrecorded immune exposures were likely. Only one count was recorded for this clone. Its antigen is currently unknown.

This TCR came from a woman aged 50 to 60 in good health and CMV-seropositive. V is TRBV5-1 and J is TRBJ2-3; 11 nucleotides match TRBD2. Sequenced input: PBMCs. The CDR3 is CASSNRLGTSGTSTDTQYF. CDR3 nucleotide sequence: TGCGCCAGCAGCAATAGACTAGGGACTAGCGGTACTAGCACAGATACGCAGTATTTT. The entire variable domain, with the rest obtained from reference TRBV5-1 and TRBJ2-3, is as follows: KAGVTQTPRYLIKTRGQQVTLSCSPISGHRSVSWYQQTPGQGLQFLFEYFSETQRNKGNFPGRFSGRQFSNSRSEMNVSTLELGDSALYLCASSNRLGTSGTSTDTQYFGPGTRLTVL.